Below, 11 T cell receptor beta chains from the same sample are listed, as sequenced in a study of cytomegalovirus exposure and HLA in healthy donors. The repertoire was sequenced with immunoSEQ multiplex PCR; TCRdb's copy has only in-frame clones and lacks some. The data hold 150,000 to 200,000 clones, with more than 70% observed a single time. Material for sequencing was PBMCs. The receptors originated from a man younger than 30 in good health and CMV-seronegative.

The rearrangement links TRBV11-2 to TRBJ2-7; possibly TRBD2 for D (6 bases). This CDR3 has 13 amino acids. Germline assignment: CDR1 SGHAT and CDR2 FQNNGV. V lost 3 bases, J lost 4 bases, and 10 bases lay in between. The CDR3 reads CASSFGGGYEQYV. In DNA form, the CDR3 reads TGTGCCAGCAGCTTCGGTGGGGGGTACGAGCAGTACGTC.

This clone was observed a few times. This sequence joins TRBV4-2 and TRBJ2-7; TRBD1 matches at 9 bases. Per germline, CDR1 LGHNA and CDR2 YNFKEQ. After removal of 3 bases from V and 4 bases from J, the junction contained 4 bases not matched to a gene. This CDR3 has 14 amino acids. The CDR3 region has the DNA TGTGCCAGCAGCCAGCCCGGGACAGGGTACGAGCAGTACTTC. The encoded protein is CASSQPGTGYEQYF.

The rearrangement uses TRBV19 and TRBJ1-2; 8 bases map to TRBD1. The CDR3 is 13 residues long. V trimming: 7 bases; J trimming: 5 bases; junction bases outside the gene matches: 6. Germline V lookup: CDR1 LNHDA, CDR2 SQIVND (reference sequence). DNA of the CDR3: TGTGCCAGTAATCAGGGGGCCCGGTATGGCTACACCTTC. It codes for CASNQGARYGYTF.

The chain has TRBV6-1 and TRBJ2-7; D might be TRBD2 (5 bases). Trimming left V 8 bases short and J 4 bases short, with 18 bases between. The CDR3 loop spans 14 amino acids. Germline values: CDR1 MNHNS, CDR2 SASEGT. The CDR3 sequence: CASSPRGLKYEQYF. In DNA, the CDR3 is TGTGCCAGCTCCCCCAGAGGACTGAAATACGAGCAGTACTTC.

The gene calls are TRBV7-2 and TRBJ2-3, with TRBD1 as a possible D gene (7 bases). Trimming stripped 4 bases from V and 7 bases from J, with 21 bases between. This CDR3 is built from 16 residues. Germline lookup yields CDR1 SGHTA and CDR2 FQGNSA. The CDR3 nucleotides are TGTGCCAGCAGCTCGTTAGGGGGCGGGATACACAATACGCAGTATTTT. This encodes CASSSLGGGIHNTQYF.

The chain uses TRBV6-5 and TRBJ2-7; D perhaps matches TRBD1 (7 bases). Trimming removed 6 bases at V and 7 bases at J, with 13 bases between. The CDR3 sequence is 12 residues long. Germline V CDR1 and CDR2: MNHEY, SVGAGI. The CDR3 nucleotides are TGTGCCAGCAGGACGACAGGGAGGGAGCAGTACTTC. The encoded protein is CASRTTGREQYF.

The chain is built from TRBV6-4 and TRBJ1-2; no firm D call. The V gene's germline CDR1 is MRHNA and CDR2 SNTAGT. The CDR3 sequence is 13 residues long. Trimming pared 6 bases from V and 2 bases from J, leaving 10 bases between. The CDR3 nucleotides are TGTGCCAGCAGGTCCGCACAGAACTATGGCTACACCTTC. Protein sequence: CASRSAQNYGYTF.

The chain employs TRBV6-1 and TRBJ2-1; D may be TRBD2 (5 bases). Trimming pared 1 base from V and 3 bases from J, leaving 10 bases between. The CDR3 runs 15 residues. Germline CDR1 MNHNS, CDR2 SASEGT. CDR3 DNA sequence: TGTGCCAGCAGTGAAGACGGGAAAAACTACAATGAGCAGTTCTTC. Translation gives CASSEDGKNYNEQFF.

The chain joins TRBV28 to TRBJ2-6, with 8 bases matching TRBD1. In germline, CDR1 is MDHEN, CDR2 SYDVKM. Unmatched junction bases numbered 9, after V lost 4 bases and J lost 4 bases. The CDR3 has 17 amino acids. This CDR3 is CASSSGTGSPGANVLTF. As DNA, the CDR3 is TGTGCCAGCAGTTCCGGGACAGGTTCGCCGGGGGCCAACGTCCTGACTTTC.

This chain uses TRBV18 with TRBJ1-5; 10 bases match TRBD1. Germline values: CDR1 KGHSH, CDR2 LQKENI. The CDR3 extends over 14 amino acids. The trim removed 4 bases at V and 4 bases at J, leaving 1 base unmatched. The DNA for the CDR3 is TGTGCCAGCTCACGGGGACAGGGGAATCAGCCCCAGCATTTT. Amino acid sequence: CASSRGQGNQPQHF.

The chain couples TRBV2 to TRBJ1-2; tentatively, D is TRBD1 (5 bases). V was pared by 11 bases and J by 6 bases, with 10 bases between. The CDR3 has 10 residues. Germline V CDR1 and CDR2: SNHLY, FYNNEI. The CDR3 is CAGGGDGYTF. The CDR3 DNA follows: TGTGCCGGGGGGGGAGATGGCTACACCTTC.